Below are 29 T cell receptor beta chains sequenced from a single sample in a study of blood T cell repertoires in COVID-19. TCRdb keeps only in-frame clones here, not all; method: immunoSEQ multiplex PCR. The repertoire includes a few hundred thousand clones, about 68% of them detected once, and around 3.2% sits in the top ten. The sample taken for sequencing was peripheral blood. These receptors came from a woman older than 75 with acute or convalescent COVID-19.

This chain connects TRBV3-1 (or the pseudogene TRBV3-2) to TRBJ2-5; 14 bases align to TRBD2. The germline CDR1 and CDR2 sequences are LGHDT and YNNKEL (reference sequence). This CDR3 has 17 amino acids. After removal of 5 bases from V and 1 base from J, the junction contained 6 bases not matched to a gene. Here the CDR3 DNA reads TGTGCCAGCAGCTACGGACTAGCGGGGGGCTTCCAAGAGACCCAGTACTTC. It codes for CASSYGLAGGFQETQYF.

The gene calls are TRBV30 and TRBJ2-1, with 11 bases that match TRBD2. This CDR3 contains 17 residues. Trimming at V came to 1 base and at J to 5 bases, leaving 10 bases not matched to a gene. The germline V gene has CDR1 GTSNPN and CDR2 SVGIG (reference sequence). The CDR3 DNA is TGTGCCTGGAGTGAACTAGGACTAGCGGGCCACAACAATGAGCAGTTCTTC. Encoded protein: CAWSELGLAGHNNEQFF.

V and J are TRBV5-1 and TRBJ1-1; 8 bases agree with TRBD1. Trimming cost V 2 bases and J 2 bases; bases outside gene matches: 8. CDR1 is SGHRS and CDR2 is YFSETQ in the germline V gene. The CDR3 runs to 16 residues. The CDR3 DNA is TGCGCCAGCAGCTTCAGGACAGGGACGATAAACACTGAAGCTTTCTTT. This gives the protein CASSFRTGTINTEAFF.

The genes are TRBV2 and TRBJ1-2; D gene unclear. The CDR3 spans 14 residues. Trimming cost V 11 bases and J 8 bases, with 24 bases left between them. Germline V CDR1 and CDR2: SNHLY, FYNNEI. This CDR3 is CASTVEGSFLGYTF. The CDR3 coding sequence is TGTGCCTCAACCGTCGAGGGCAGTTTCTTAGGCTACACCTTC.

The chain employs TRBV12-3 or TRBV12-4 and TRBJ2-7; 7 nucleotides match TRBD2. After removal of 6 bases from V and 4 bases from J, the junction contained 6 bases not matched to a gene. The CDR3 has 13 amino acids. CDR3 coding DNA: TGTGCCAGCAGCTACAGACTAGCTTACGAGCAGTACTTC. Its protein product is CASSYRLAYEQYF.

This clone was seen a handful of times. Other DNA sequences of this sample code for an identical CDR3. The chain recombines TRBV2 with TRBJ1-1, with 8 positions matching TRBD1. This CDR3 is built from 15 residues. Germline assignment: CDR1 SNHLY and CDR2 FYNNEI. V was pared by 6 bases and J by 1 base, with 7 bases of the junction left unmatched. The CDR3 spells CASRGQGGGNTEAFF. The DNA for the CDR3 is TGTGCCAGCAGAGGACAGGGTGGCGGGAACACTGAAGCTTTCTTT.

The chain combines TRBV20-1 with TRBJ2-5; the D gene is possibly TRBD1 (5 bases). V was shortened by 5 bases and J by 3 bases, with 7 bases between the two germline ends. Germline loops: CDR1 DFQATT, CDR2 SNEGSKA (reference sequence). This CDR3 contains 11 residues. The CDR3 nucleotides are TGCAGTGCTCAGACAGAAGAGACCCAGTACTTC. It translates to CSAQTEETQYF.

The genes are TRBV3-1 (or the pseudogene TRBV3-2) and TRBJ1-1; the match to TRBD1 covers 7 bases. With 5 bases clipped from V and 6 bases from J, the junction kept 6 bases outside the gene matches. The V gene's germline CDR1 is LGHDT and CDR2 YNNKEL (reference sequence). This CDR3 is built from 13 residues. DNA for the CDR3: TGTGCCAGCAGCGAACAGGGGAGGTCTGAAGCTTTCTTT. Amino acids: CASSEQGRSEAFF.

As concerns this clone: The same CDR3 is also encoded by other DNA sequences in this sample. The CDR3 loop is CASSRTGGTEAFF. CDR3 DNA sequence: TGTGCCAGCTCTCGCACAGGGGGGACTGAAGCTTTCTTT. This chain joins TRBV18 and TRBJ1-1; 8 bases map to TRBD1. The V gene's germline CDR1 is KGHSH and CDR2 LQKENI. This CDR3 has 13 residues. V lost 6 bases to trimming and J lost 5 bases; unmatched junction nucleotides: 5.

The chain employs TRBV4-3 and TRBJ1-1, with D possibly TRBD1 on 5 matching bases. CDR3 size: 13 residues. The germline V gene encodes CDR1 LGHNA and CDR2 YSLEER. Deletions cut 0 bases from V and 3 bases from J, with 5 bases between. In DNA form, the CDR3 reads TGCGCCAGCAGCCAAGACAGGGACACTGAAGCTTTCTTT. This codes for CASSQDRDTEAFF.

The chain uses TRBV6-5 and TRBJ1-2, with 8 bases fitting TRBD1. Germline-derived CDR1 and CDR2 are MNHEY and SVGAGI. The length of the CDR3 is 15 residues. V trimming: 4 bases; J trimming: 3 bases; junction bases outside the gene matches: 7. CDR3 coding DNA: TGTGCCAGCAGTTTATACAGGGGGTGGGACTATGGCTACACCTTC. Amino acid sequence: CASSLYRGWDYGYTF.

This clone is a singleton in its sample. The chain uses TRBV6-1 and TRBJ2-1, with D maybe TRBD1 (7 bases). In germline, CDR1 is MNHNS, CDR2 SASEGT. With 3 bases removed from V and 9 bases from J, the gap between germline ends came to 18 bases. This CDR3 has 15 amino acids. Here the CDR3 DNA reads TGTGCCAGCAGTGACCCAGGGGGAGGCAGAAGTGAGCAGTTCTTC. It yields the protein CASSDPGGGRSEQFF.

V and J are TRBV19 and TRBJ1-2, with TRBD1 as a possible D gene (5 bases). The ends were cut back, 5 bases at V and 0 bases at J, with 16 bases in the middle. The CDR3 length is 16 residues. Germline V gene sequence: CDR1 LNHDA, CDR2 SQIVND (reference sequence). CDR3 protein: CASSLGGDATNYGYTF. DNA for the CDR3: TGTGCCAGTAGTCTAGGCGGGGACGCCACTAACTATGGCTACACCTTC.

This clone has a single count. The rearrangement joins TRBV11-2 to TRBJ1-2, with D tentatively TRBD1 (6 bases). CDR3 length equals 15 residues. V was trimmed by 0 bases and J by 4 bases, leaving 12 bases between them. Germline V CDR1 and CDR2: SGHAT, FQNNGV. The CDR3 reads CASSLDRIGGYGYTF. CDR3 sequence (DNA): TGTGCCAGCAGCTTAGATCGTATAGGGGGCTATGGCTACACCTTC. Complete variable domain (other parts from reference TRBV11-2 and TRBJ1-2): EAGVAQSPRYKIIEKRQSVAFWCNPISGHATLYWYQQILGQGPKLLIQFQNNGVVDDSQLPKDRFSAERLKGVDSTLKIQPAKLEDSAVYLCASSLDRIGGYGYTFGSGTRLTVV.

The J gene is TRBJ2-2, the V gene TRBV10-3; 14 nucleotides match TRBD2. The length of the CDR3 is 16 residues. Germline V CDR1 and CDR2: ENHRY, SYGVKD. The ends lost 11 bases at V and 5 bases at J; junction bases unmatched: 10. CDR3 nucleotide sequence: TGTGCCTCCCGAGGGACTAGCGGGAGAGGAACCGGGGAGCTGTTTTTT. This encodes CASRGTSGRGTGELFF.

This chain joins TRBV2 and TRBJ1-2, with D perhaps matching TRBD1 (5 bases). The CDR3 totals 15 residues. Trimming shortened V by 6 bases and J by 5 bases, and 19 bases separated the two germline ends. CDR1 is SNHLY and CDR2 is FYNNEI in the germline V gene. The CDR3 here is CASREQGVVGYGYTF. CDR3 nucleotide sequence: TGTGCCAGCAGGGAGCAAGGGGTCGTAGGGTATGGCTACACCTTC.

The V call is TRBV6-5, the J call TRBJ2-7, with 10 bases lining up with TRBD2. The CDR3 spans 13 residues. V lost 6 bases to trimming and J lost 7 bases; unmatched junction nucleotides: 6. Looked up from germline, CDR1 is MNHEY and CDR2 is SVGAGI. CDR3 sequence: CASRLAGAGEQYF. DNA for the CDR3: TGTGCCAGCAGGCTAGCGGGAGCGGGGGAGCAGTACTTC.

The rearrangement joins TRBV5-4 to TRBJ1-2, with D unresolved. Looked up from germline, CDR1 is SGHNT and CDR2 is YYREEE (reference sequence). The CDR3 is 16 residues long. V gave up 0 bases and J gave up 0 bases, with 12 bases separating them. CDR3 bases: TGTGCCAGCAGCTTGGGAGGGAGAGAGGCTAACTATGGCTACACCTTC. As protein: CASSLGGREANYGYTF.

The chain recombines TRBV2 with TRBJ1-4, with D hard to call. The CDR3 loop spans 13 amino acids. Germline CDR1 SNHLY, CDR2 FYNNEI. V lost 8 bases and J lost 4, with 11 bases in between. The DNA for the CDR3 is TGTGCCAGCCAGGCGATGGTTAATGAAAAACTGTTTTTT. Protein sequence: CASQAMVNEKLFF.

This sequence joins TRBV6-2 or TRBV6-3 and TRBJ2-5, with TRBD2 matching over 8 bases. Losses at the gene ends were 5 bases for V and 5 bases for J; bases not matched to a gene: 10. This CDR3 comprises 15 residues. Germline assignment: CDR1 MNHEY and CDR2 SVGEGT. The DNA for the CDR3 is TGTGCCAGCAGTGACCCCGGGACTAGTCGTGAGACCCAGTACTTC. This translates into CASSDPGTSRETQYF.

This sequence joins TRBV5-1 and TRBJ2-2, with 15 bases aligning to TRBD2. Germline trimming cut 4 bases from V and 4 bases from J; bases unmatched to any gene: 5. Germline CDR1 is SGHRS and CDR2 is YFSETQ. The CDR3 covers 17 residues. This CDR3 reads CASSRTSGGATTGELFF. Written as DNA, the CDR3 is TGCGCCAGCAGCCGGACTAGCGGGGGGGCGACCACCGGGGAGCTGTTTTTT.

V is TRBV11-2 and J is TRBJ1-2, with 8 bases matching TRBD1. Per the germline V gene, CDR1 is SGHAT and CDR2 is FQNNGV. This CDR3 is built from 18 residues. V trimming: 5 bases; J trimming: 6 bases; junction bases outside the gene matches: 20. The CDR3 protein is CASSLRSWALTGGNGYTF. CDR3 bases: TGTGCCAGCAGCCTCCGCTCTTGGGCGTTAACAGGGGGGAATGGCTACACCTTC.

CDR3 sequence reads: CASSVAPRDEQFF. The CDR3 DNA sequence: TGTGCCAGCAGCGTAGCCCCCCGGGATGAGCAGTTCTTC. This chain links TRBV9 with TRBJ2-1; D gene uncertain. The CDR3 spans 13 residues. CDR1 and CDR2 from the germline V gene are SGDLS and YYNGEE. Trimming took 0 bases from V and 8 from J, leaving 9 bases between them.

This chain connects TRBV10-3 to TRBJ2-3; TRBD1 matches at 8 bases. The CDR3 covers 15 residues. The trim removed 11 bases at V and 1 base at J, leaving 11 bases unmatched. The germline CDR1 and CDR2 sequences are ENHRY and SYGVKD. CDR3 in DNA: TGTGCCCCGCAGGAACTGGGACAGGGCACAGATACGCAGTATTTT. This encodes CAPQELGQGTDTQYF.

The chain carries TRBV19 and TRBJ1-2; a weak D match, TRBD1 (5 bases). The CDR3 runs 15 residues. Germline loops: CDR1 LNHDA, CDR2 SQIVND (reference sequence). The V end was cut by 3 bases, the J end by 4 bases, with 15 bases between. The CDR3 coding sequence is TGTGCCAGTAGTATGATGGGGCGGGGCTCCTATGGCTACACCTTC. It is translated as CASSMMGRGSYGYTF. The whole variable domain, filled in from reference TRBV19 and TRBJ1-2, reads DGGITQSPKYLFRKEGQNVTLSCEQNLNHDAMYWYRQDPGQGLRLIYYSQIVNDFQKGDIAEGYSVSREKKESFPLTVTSAQKNPTAFYLCASSMMGRGSYGYTFGSGTRLTVV.

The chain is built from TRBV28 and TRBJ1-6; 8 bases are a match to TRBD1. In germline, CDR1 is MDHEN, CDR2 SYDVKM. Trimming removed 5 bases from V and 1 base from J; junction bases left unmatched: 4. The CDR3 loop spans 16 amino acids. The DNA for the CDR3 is TGTGCCAGCAGTGCGACAGGGGAGTCCTATAATTCACCCCTCCACTTT. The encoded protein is CASSATGESYNSPLHF.

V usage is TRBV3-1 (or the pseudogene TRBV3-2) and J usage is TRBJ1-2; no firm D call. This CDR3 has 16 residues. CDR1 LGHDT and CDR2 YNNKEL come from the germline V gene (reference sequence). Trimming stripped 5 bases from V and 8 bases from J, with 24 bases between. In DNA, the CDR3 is TGTGCCAGCAGCTTCCACGTTGCCAGCGTTGGTTTGGGCTACACCTTC. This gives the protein CASSFHVASVGLGYTF.

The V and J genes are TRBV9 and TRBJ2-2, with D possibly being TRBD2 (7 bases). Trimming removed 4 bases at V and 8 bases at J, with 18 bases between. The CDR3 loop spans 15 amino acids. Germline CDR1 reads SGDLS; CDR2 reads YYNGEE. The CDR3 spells CASSLRGATAGELFF. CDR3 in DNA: TGTGCCAGCAGCCTCCGGGGGGCCACTGCAGGGGAGCTGTTTTTT. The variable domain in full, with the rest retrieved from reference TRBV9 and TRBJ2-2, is DSGVTQTPKHLITATGQRVTLRCSPRSGDLSVYWYQQSLDQGLQFLIQYYNGEERAKGNILERFSAQQFPDLHSELNLSSLELGDSALYFCASSLRGATAGELFFGEGSRLTVL.

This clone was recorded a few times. CDR3 in DNA: TGTGCCAGCAGAAAGACAGGGGGCGGCGAGCAGTACTTC. It yields the protein CASRKTGGGEQYF. The genes are TRBV27 and TRBJ2-7; 10 nucleotides match TRBD1. The CDR3 runs 13 residues. Germline CDR1 reads MNHEY; CDR2 reads SMNVEV (reference sequence). V lost 6 bases, J lost 6 bases, and 5 bases stayed unmatched.